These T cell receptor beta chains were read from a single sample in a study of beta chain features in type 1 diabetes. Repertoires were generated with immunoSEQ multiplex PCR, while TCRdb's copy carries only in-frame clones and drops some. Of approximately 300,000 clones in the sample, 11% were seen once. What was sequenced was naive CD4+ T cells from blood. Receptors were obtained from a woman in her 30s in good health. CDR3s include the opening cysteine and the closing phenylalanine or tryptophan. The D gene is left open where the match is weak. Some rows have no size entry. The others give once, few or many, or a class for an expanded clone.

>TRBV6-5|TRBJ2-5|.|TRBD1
CASRRTGTGKETQYF
TGTGCCAGCAGACGTACCGGGACAGGGAAAGAGACCCAGTACTTC
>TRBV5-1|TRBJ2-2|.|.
CASSLEQGGNTGELFF
TGCGCCAGCAGCTTGGAGCAAGGGGGTAACACCGGGGAGCTGTTTTTT
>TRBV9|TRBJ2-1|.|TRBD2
CASSVATGTSGIYNEQFF
TGTGCCAGCAGCGTAGCTACCGGGACTAGCGGGATCTACAATGAGCAGTTCTTC
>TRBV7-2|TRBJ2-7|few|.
CASSWVEIGGYEQYF
TGTGCCAGCAGCTGGGTGGAGATAGGAGGCTACGAGCAGTACTTC
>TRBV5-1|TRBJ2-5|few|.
CASSLVAQRKETQYF
TGCGCCAGCAGCTTGGTGGCTCAAAGAAAAGAGACCCAGTACTTC
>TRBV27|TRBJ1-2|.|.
CASSFRGNYGYTF
TGTGCCAGCAGTTTTAGGGGGAACTATGGCTACACCTTC
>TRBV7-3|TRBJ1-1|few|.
CASSLTGAATGNTEAFF
TGTGCCAGCAGCTTAACAGGGGCCGCCACGGGGAACACTGAAGCTTTCTTT
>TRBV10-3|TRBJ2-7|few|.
CAIRAELPSYEQYF
TGTGCCATCAGGGCGGAACTTCCATCCTACGAGCAGTACTTC
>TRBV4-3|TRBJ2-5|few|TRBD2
CASSQAGTSGETQYF
TGCGCCAGCAGCCAAGCCGGGACTAGCGGGGAGACCCAGTACTTC
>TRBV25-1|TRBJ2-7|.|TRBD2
CASYGTSGSSGHEQYF
TGTGCCAGCTACGGGACTAGCGGGAGTAGCGGGCACGAGCAGTACTTC